Listed below are T cell receptor beta chains from one sample, sequenced in a study of tumor-infiltrating lymphocytes in localized non-small cell lung cancer. The assay was immunoSEQ multiplex PCR, and TCRdb's table has in-frame clones only and misses some. The table records 3,500 to 4,000 clones, about four fifths of them present only once. Source material: uninvolved lung tissue not adjacent to the tumor. All receptors derive from a human donor with non-small cell lung cancer. The CDR3 runs from the conserved cysteine through the conserved F or W. D genes are given only for firm matches.

-	TRBJ1-2	TRBV7-9	CASSRGREDYGYTF
-	TRBJ2-1	TRBV28	CASTRDNSYNEQFF
-	TRBJ1-3	TRBV6-1	CASRGGTGRNTIYF
-	TRBJ2-7	TRBV30	CAWSTAYEQYF
-	TRBJ2-3	TRBV11-2	CASSLEPGNTQYF
-	TRBJ1-4	TRBV6-4	CASRSRRGINEKLFF
TRBD1	TRBJ1-4	TRBV5-1	CASSLTGGSEKLFF
-	TRBJ2-2	TRBV7-9	CASNLGGETGELFF
TRBD1	TRBJ1-2	TRBV2	CASSGQGLNYGYTF
-	TRBJ2-1	TRBV10-1	CASSENKRYNEQFF